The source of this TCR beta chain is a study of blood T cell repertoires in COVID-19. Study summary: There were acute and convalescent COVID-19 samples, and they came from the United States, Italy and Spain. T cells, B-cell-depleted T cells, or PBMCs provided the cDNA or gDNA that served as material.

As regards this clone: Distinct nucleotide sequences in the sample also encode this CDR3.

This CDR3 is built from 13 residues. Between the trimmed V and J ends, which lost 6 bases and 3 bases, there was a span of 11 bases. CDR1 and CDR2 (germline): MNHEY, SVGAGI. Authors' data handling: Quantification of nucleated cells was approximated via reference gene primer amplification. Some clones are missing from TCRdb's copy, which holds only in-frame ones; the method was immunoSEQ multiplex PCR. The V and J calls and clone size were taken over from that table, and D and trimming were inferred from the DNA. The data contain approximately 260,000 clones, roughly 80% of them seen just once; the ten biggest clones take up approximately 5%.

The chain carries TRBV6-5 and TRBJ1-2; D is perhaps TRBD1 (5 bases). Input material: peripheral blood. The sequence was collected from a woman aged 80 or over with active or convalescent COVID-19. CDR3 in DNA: TGTGCCAGCAGCTTGGGGCAGTACTATGGCTACACCTTC. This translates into CASSLGQYYGYTF.